This T cell receptor (beta chain) was sequenced in a study of T cells in localized non-small cell lung cancer. Germline V gene lookup returns CDR1 SGHNT and CDR2 YENEEA. The V end lost 0 bases, the J end lost 2 bases, and 10 bases lay between the germline ends. The CDR3 is 15 amino acids. Libraries were prepared by immunoSEQ multiplex PCR; TCRdb keeps only in-frame clonotypes and omits some of them. The data contain 50,000 to 55,000 clones, approximately 80% of them singletons. The origin of this receptor is a man aged 35-69 years with stage III lung adenocarcinoma. This chain joins TRBV11-3 and TRBJ2-5; D unresolved. Sequences were derived from peripheral blood mononuclear cells, sampled before any cancer treatment. CDR3 loop: CASSLDEVTQETQYF. The CDR3 coding sequence is TGTGCCAGCAGCTTAGATGAAGTTACACAAGAGACCCAGTACTTC.